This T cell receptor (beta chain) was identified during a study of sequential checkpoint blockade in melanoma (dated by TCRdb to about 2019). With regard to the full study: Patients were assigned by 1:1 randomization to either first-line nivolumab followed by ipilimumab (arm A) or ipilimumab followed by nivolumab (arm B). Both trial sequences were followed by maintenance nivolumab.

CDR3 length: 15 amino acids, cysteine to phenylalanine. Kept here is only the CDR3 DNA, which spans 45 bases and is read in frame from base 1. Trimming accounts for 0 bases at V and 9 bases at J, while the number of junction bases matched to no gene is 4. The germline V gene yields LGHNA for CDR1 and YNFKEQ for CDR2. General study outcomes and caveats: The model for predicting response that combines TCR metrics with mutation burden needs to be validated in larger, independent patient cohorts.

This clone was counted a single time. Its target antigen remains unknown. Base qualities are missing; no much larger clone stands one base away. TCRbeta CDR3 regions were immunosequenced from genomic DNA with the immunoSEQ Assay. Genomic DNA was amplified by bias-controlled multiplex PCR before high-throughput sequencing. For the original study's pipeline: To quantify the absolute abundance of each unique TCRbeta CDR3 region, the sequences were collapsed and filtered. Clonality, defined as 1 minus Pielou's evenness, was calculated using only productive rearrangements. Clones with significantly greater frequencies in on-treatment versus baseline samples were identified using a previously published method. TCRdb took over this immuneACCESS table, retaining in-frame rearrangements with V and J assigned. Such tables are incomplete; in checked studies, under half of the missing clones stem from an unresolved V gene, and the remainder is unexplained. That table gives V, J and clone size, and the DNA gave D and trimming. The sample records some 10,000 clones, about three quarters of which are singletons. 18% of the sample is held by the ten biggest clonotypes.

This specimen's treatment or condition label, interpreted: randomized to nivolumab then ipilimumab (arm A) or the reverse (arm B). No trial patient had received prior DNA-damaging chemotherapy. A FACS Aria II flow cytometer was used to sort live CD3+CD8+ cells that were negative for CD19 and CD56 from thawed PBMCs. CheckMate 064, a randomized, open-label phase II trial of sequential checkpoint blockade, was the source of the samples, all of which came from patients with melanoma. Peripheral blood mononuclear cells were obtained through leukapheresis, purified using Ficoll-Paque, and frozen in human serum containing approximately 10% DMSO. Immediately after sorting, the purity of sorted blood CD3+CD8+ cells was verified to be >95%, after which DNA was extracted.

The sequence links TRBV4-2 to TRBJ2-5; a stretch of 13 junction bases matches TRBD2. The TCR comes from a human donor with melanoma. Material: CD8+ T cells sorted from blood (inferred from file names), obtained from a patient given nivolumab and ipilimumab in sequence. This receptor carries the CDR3 CASSQELAGGQAQYF. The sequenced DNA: TGTGCCAGCAGCCAAGAACTAGCGGGGGGGCAAGCCCAGTACTTC.